This TCR beta chain was recovered during a study of control samples from healthy donors and cancer patients. Clones were sequenced by immunoSEQ multiplex PCR, and TCRdb holds only the in-frame ones, with some missing. The top ten hold approximately 6.1% of the sample, which has about 150,000 clones, approximately 96% seen once. V was clipped by 6 bases and J by 6 bases, with 18 bases between them. Germline V gene lookup returns CDR1 MGHRA and CDR2 YSYEKL. This CDR3 comprises 15 residues. This chain joins TRBV4-1 and TRBJ2-1; perhaps TRBD2 as D (5 bases). The source material was blood. This TCR was recovered from a man aged 40-50 years in good health. CDR3: CASRQTGYNGNEQFF. The CDR3 DNA reads TGCGCCAGCAGGCAAACGGGGTATAATGGCAATGAGCAGTTCTTC.